These T cell receptor beta chains were read from a single sample in a study of blood T cell repertoires in COVID-19. The assay was immunoSEQ multiplex PCR, and TCRdb's table has in-frame clones only and misses some. Of some 220,000 clones in the sample, 65% to 85% were seen once. The sample consisted of peripheral blood. All receptors come from a woman aged 30 to 39 with COVID-19, enrolled during active disease. The CDR3 runs from the conserved cysteine through the conserved F or W. The D gene is left open where the match is weak. The size field is filled for only some rows; it gives once, few, many or a size class.

j_call,v_call,d_call,clone_size,cdr3_nt,cdr3_aa
TRBJ1-2,TRBV6-2/TRBV6-3,TRBD1,NA,TGTGCCAGCAGCCACGGGACAGCGCGTTATGGCTACACCTTC,CASSHGTARYGYTF
TRBJ2-7,TRBV5-5,NA,NA,TGTGCCAGCAGCCCCGTTCGGGGACTCTACGAGCAGTACTTC,CASSPVRGLYEQYF
TRBJ2-1,TRBV11-2,TRBD2,NA,TGTGCCAGCAGCTCGGGACTAGAATCCTACAATGAGCAGTTCTTC,CASSSGLESYNEQFF
TRBJ1-1,TRBV3-1/TRBV3-2,NA,NA,TGTGCCAGCAGCCCCACCGGGACAATGAACACTGAAGCTTTCTTT,CASSPTGTMNTEAFF
TRBJ2-7,TRBV6-5,NA,NA,TGTGCCAGCAGTTTGCGAGGGTTCAACGAGCAGTACTTC,CASSLRGFNEQYF
TRBJ2-7,TRBV6-1,TRBD1,NA,TGTGCCAGCAGTGATAGACAGGGGGTCTACGAGCAGTACTTC,CASSDRQGVYEQYF
TRBJ2-7,TRBV19,TRBD1,NA,TGTGCCAGTAGTTCCGGACAGGGGGCCTACGAGCAGTACTTC,CASSSGQGAYEQYF
TRBJ2-5,TRBV2,NA,NA,TGTGCCAGCAGGGCCGTACTACAAGAGACCCAGTACTTC,CASRAVLQETQYF
TRBJ2-7,TRBV18,NA,NA,TGTGCCAGCTCACCGTCCGTACAGGGCACCTACGAGCAGTACTTC,CASSPSVQGTYEQYF
TRBJ1-6,TRBV4-1,NA,NA,TGCGCCTCGCGAGCCATACTAGGGCCATCAGGAGGTTCACCCCTCCACTTT,CASRAILGPSGGSPLHF
TRBJ2-2,TRBV7-2,TRBD2,NA,TGTGCCAGCAGCCTACCAATCCGACTAGCGGGGAACACCGGGGAGCTGTTTTTT,CASSLPIRLAGNTGELFF
TRBJ2-7,TRBV27,TRBD1,NA,TGTGCCAGCAGCCCTGGGACAGGGGGACCCTACGAGCAGTACTTC,CASSPGTGGPYEQYF
TRBJ2-1,TRBV7-9,TRBD2,NA,TGTGCCAGCAGCCCCTCCGGGACTAGCGGGGAGTTCTTC,CASSPSGTSGEFF
TRBJ1-1,TRBV7-9,NA,NA,TGTGCCAGCAGCTTAGGGCAGGCGTACACTGAAGCTTTCTTT,CASSLGQAYTEAFF
TRBJ2-7,TRBV19,NA,NA,TGTGCCAGTACCCGTGGTCTAGGCAGCGACGAGCAGTACTTC,CASTRGLGSDEQYF
TRBJ2-3,TRBV2,NA,NA,TGTGCCAGCATTGCACGGGGGACCTTCACAGATACGCAGTATTTT,CASIARGTFTDTQYF
TRBJ1-2,TRBV5-1,NA,NA,TGCGCCAGCAGCTTGGATGGAGGTGGAAACTATGGCTACACCTTC,CASSLDGGGNYGYTF
TRBJ2-1,TRBV24-1,TRBD1,NA,TGTGCCACCAGTGGGGCGGGACAGGGGACACGGCAGTTCTTC,CATSGAGQGTRQFF
TRBJ2-7,TRBV28,NA,once,TGTGCCAGCAGCCAGACCGCGGGGTCCTTCTACGAGCAGTACTTC,CASSQTAGSFYEQYF
TRBJ1-2,TRBV6-5,NA,few,TGTGCCAGCAGTTACTCTGGAGAGAACTATGGCTACACCTTC,CASSYSGENYGYTF
TRBJ1-6,TRBV15,TRBD1,NA,TGTGCCACCAGCAGAGATCTAAGGACAGGAAATTCACCCCTCCACTTT,CATSRDLRTGNSPLHF
TRBJ2-2,TRBV28,NA,once,TGTGCCAGCAGTTTGACAGGAGCGGGGTCGAACACCGGGGAGCTGTTTTTT,CASSLTGAGSNTGELFF
TRBJ2-1,TRBV5-1,NA,few,TGCGCCAGCAGCTTGCCGGGGTCTAGCAATGAGCAGTTCTTC,CASSLPGSSNEQFF
TRBJ1-2,TRBV19,NA,NA,TGTGCCAGTAAGAGTTCCCCAGCGGACTATGGCTACACCTTC,CASKSSPADYGYTF
TRBJ1-2,TRBV4-2,NA,few,TGTGCCAGCAGCCCAAGCCTACAGGGAAGTGGCTACACCTTC,CASSPSLQGSGYTF
TRBJ2-3,TRBV11-2,TRBD2,NA,TGTGCCAGCAGCTTAGTTCGAGCGGGGCTTGATACGCAGTATTTT,CASSLVRAGLDTQYF
TRBJ2-3,TRBV5-1,TRBD2,NA,TGCGCCAGCAGCGACCCTAGCGGCAACACAGATACGCAGTATTTT,CASSDPSGNTDTQYF
TRBJ2-2,TRBV2,NA,once,TGTGCCAGCCGCACAGGGCGGAACACCGGGGAGCTGTTTTTT,CASRTGRNTGELFF
TRBJ2-7,TRBV7-2,NA,NA,TGTGCCAGCAGCTTAGCGATCCAGGGCCACGAGCAGTACTTC,CASSLAIQGHEQYF
TRBJ1-2,TRBV5-4,NA,many,TGTGCCAGCAGCAGGAGCGGACAGAACTATGGCTACACCTTC,CASSRSGQNYGYTF
TRBJ2-2,TRBV24-1,TRBD2,once,TGTGCCACCAGTGATTTGTTGCGGGAGGCCACCGGGGAGCTGTTTTTT,CATSDLLREATGELFF
TRBJ1-6,TRBV25-1,NA,NA,TGTGCCAGCAGTGAATCTTTTGGTCGGGGGGCGCCTTCACCCCTCCACTTT,CASSESFGRGAPSPLHF
TRBJ2-6,TRBV19,NA,NA,TGTGCCAGTAGTATTGGTCCGGGTGGTGGGGCCAACGTCCTGACTTTC,CASSIGPGGGANVLTF
TRBJ1-5,TRBV27,NA,NA,TGTGCCAGCAGTCATGGGGCGGACAATCAGCCCCAGCATTTT,CASSHGADNQPQHF
TRBJ2-1,TRBV6-1,NA,NA,TGTGCCAGCAGTGAATGGAGGCAGCCACCCTACAATGAGCAGTTCTTC,CASSEWRQPPYNEQFF
TRBJ2-5,TRBV9,TRBD2,NA,TGTGCCAGCAGCGTAGATAGCGGGGCCCTCCAAGAGACCCAGTACTTC,CASSVDSGALQETQYF
TRBJ1-1,TRBV7-2,TRBD1,NA,TGTGCCAGCAGCTGGACAGGGAACACTGAAGCTTTCTTT,CASSWTGNTEAFF
TRBJ2-3,TRBV7-9,NA,NA,TGTGCCAGCAGCCCCATCGGGGTGGATACGCAGTATTTT,CASSPIGVDTQYF
TRBJ2-2,TRBV3-1/TRBV3-2,TRBD2,NA,TGTGCCAGCAGCCAATTCTACGGACGAGCGGGAGCCCACACCGGGGAGCTGTTTTTT,CASSQFYGRAGAHTGELFF
TRBJ2-1,TRBV27,NA,NA,TGTGCCAGCACCTGGAGGCCCCACAATGAGCAGTTCTTC,CASTWRPHNEQFF
TRBJ2-7,TRBV7-8,TRBD2,few,TGTGCCAGCAGCCGCGGGGGACCGCAGTACTTC,CASSRGGPQYF
TRBJ2-3,TRBV7-2,NA,many,TGTGCCAGCAGCTTAGATTTGGAGCGGCACCGCACAGATACGCAGTATTTT,CASSLDLERHRTDTQYF
TRBJ2-1,TRBV6-5,TRBD2,NA,TGTGCCAGCAGTTCGGGGACTAGCGGCCCACACAATGAGCAGTTCTTC,CASSSGTSGPHNEQFF
TRBJ1-2,TRBV25-1,TRBD1,NA,TGTGCCAGCAGTGAATATGGACAGGGATATGGCTACACCTTC,CASSEYGQGYGYTF
TRBJ1-6,TRBV6-5,NA,NA,TGTGCCAGCAGGGGCCTGGGCTCCTATAATTCACCCCTCCACTTT,CASRGLGSYNSPLHF
TRBJ2-3,TRBV25-1,NA,many,TGTGCCAGCAGTGACGGAGGTCCCACAGATACGCAGTATTTT,CASSDGGPTDTQYF
TRBJ2-3,TRBV24-1,NA,NA,TGTGCCACCAGTGGTGGTAGGGGAGATACGCAGTATTTT,CATSGGRGDTQYF
TRBJ1-2,TRBV3-1/TRBV3-2,TRBD1,NA,TGTGCCAGCAGCAGGGGACAGGGGAACTATGGCTACACCTTC,CASSRGQGNYGYTF
TRBJ1-6,TRBV27,TRBD1,few,TGTGCCAGCAGTTTACACGACAGGGTGAATTCACCCCTCCACTTT,CASSLHDRVNSPLHF
TRBJ2-7,TRBV30,TRBD1,NA,TGTGCCTGGAGCCAGACAGGGGCCCTATCCTACGAGCAGTACTTC,CAWSQTGALSYEQYF
TRBJ2-5,TRBV7-2,TRBD2,NA,TGTGCCAGCAGCATCATAGCGGGGGGCCACCCCTCACAAGAGACCCAGTACTTC,CASSIIAGGHPSQETQYF
TRBJ1-2,TRBV27,TRBD1,NA,TGTGCCAGCAGGGACATACCGGGACAGGGGGTTACCTTC,CASRDIPGQGVTF
TRBJ1-3,TRBV29-1,TRBD1,once,TGCAGCGCGGCCCCGGGACAGGGGGCTGGAAACACCATATATTTT,CSAAPGQGAGNTIYF